This TCR beta chain was recorded in a study of T cells in Graves' hyperthyroidism and ophthalmopathy. At the level of the study: It was at initial diagnosis, before any treatment, that peripheral blood was collected.

Amplified TCR beta CDR3 regions derived from RNA transcripts. The TCR CDR3 was amplified in a first-round RT-PCR using the HTBI primer set. One entry per CDR3 protein results from TCRdb running MiXCR on the multiplex PCR reads. This sample has some 50,000 distinct CDR3 sequences, with less than 60% found just once. General study findings and limits: Peripheral blood also featured most of the thyroid clonotypes expanded above 0.001. A 13 V-J model separated ophthalmopathy from stable hyperthyroidism.

The CDR3 consists of 15 residues. Germline V lookup: CDR1 SNHLY, CDR2 FYNNEI. V shed 6 bases and J shed 3 bases, with 15 bases lying between them. Concerning this clonotype: The antigen remains undetermined.

The rearrangement uses TRBV2 and TRBJ2-1, with D perhaps assigned TRBD1 or TRBD2 (7 bases each). Sequencing was performed on blood. This TCR came from a woman between 45 and 65 years old with Graves' ophthalmopathy. CDR3 DNA: TGTGCCAGCAGCGAGGGCAGGGGGGGCTACAATGAGCAGTTCTTC. Translated: CASSEGRGGYNEQFF.